A single sample gave rise to the 14 T cell receptor beta chains below, sequenced in a study of CD8 T cells in ankylosing spondylitis. TCRdb re-analysed the 5' RACE reads in MiXCR, keeping a single row per CDR3 protein. The sample has 250,000 to 350,000 distinct CDR3 sequences, roughly 20% seen once. Sequencing was done on a sample of blood, either unsorted or a sorted T cell fraction (not recorded which). The receptor source for this set is a female donor with ankylosing spondylitis or in good health (not recorded which).

The rearrangement joins TRBV7-2 to TRBJ1-1; D unclear. V dropped 6 bases and J dropped 1 base, with 12 bases sitting between them. There are 14 residues in the CDR3. Germline V gene sequence: CDR1 SGHTA, CDR2 FQGNSA. Here the CDR3 reads CASSEGPANTEAFF. DNA of the CDR3: TGTGCCAGCAGTGAAGGGCCTGCGAACACTGAAGCTTTCTTT.

This sequence joins TRBV3-1 and TRBJ2-3, with 9 nucleotides matching TRBD2. This CDR3 comprises 15 residues. Losses at the gene ends were 2 bases for V and 6 bases for J; bases not matched to a gene: 6. In germline, CDR1 is LGHDT, CDR2 YNNKEL (reference sequence). In nucleotides, the CDR3 is TGTGCCAGCAGCCAACTTACTAGCGGGCTGGATACGCAGTATTTT. It yields the protein CASSQLTSGLDTQYF.

The chain employs TRBV10-2 and TRBJ2-7, with D perhaps being TRBD1 or TRBD2 (5 bases each). The germline CDR1 and CDR2 sequences are WSHSY and SAAADI. CDR3 length: 16 amino acids. V shed 7 bases and J shed 7 bases, with 26 bases lying between them. CDR3 region: CASILERGVNVKEQYF. CDR3 nucleotides: TGCGCCAGCATCCTGGAAAGGGGAGTTAACGTGAAGGAGCAGTACTTC.

The chain combines TRBV20-1 with TRBJ2-5; D gene unclear. The length of the CDR3 is 12 residues. Germline loops: CDR1 DFQATT, CDR2 SNEGSKA (reference sequence). The germline V and J ends were trimmed by 3 bases and 1 base, with 6 bases remaining between them. CDR3 residues: CSASFSQETQYF. In nucleotides, the CDR3 is TGCAGTGCTAGTTTTAGCCAAGAGACCCAGTACTTC.

This clonotype came up many times. The rearrangement uses TRBV20-1 and TRBJ1-1; D remains unclear. The CDR3 is 14 amino acids. Trimming removed 1 base at V and 3 bases at J, with 12 bases between. Germline-derived CDR1 and CDR2 are DFQATT and SNEGSKA (reference sequence). CDR3 sequence (DNA): TGCAGTGCTAGAGTGGGCGGCCGGGACACTGAAGCTTTCTTT. This sequence encodes CSARVGGRDTEAFF.

This clonotype was detected only a few times. The CDR3 DNA reads TGTGCCAGCAGCTTAGACCCACTAAATGAGCAGTTCTTC. Translation gives CASSLDPLNEQFF. The chain is built from TRBV7-2 and TRBJ2-1; D gene uncertain. V was clipped by 1 base and J by 7 bases, with 8 bases between them. CDR3 length equals 13 residues. Germline CDR1 and CDR2: SGHTA and FQGNSA.

This clonotype occurred a few times. The rearrangement joins TRBV5-1 to TRBJ2-1; TRBD1 matches at 9 bases. This CDR3 region has 15 residues. Germline V gene sequence: CDR1 SGHRS, CDR2 YFSETQ. Losses at the gene ends were 4 bases for V and 5 bases for J; bases not matched to a gene: 7. CDR3 nucleotide sequence: TGCGCCAGCAGCCTCCGGACAGGGGCGAACAATGAGCAGTTCTTC. Its protein product is CASSLRTGANNEQFF.

The chain links TRBV6-6 to TRBJ2-7, with D possibly being TRBD2 (6 bases). Trimming pared 4 bases from V and 2 bases from J, leaving 6 bases between. Per the germline V gene, CDR1 is MNHNY and CDR2 is SVGAGI (reference sequence). The CDR3 extends over 12 amino acids. The CDR3 loop is CASSSSAYEQYF. CDR3 sequence (DNA): TGTGCCAGCAGTTCTAGCGCCTACGAGCAGTACTTC.

This chain joins TRBV5-1 and TRBJ2-1; TRBD1 is a possible D gene (7 bases). There are 17 residues in the CDR3. Germline assignment: CDR1 SGHRS and CDR2 YFSETQ. Trimming took 5 bases from V and 5 from J, leaving 23 bases between them. CDR3 region: CASRNWGDSRVNNEQFF. The CDR3 DNA is TGCGCCAGCAGGAACTGGGGGGACAGTCGAGTTAACAATGAGCAGTTCTTC.

This clonotype was observed at least ten times. One end of the junction fails to match germline, which may point to a read error. The chain uses TRBV7-2 and TRBJ2-7, with D uncertain. The CDR3 totals 14 residues. Germline values: CDR1 SGHTA, CDR2 FQGNSA. The CDR3 DNA is TGCGCCAGCAGCTTGTACGGCAGAGCCTACGAGCAGTACTTC. Encoded protein: CASSLYGRAYEQYF. Combining the CDR3 with reference TRBV7-2 and TRBJ2-7 gives the whole variable domain GAGVSQSPSNKVTEKGKDVELRCDPISGHTALYWYRQSLGQGLEFLIYFQGNSAPDKSGLPSDRFSAERTGGSVSTLTIQRTQQEDSAVYLCASSLYGRAYEQYFGPGTRLTVT.

The chain uses TRBV20-1 and TRBJ1-5, with TRBD1 as a possible D gene (6 bases). CDR1 and CDR2 from the germline V gene are DFQATT and SNEGSKA (reference sequence). The V end lost 1 base, the J end lost 4 bases, and 11 bases lay between the germline ends. This CDR3 has 14 amino acids. The CDR3 loop reads CSARVPGTNQPQHF. CDR3 DNA: TGCAGTGCTAGAGTTCCAGGGACAAATCAGCCCCAGCATTTT.

This clonotype was detected a few times. The chain uses TRBV6-2 or TRBV6-3 and TRBJ1-6; TRBD1 might be the D (6 bases). Germline CDR1 and CDR2: MNHEY and SVGEGT. V was shortened by 6 bases and J by 7 bases, with 19 bases between the two germline ends. The CDR3 contains 16 residues. The CDR3 is CASSLLPGQFNSPLHF. The DNA for the CDR3 is TGTGCCAGCAGCCTACTCCCCGGACAGTTCAATTCACCCCTCCACTTT.

This clonotype came up a few times. The rearrangement links TRBV20-1 to TRBJ2-7; perhaps TRBD2 as D (5 bases). Trimming removed 3 bases at V and 2 bases at J, with 17 bases between. The CDR3 is 15 residues long. In germline, CDR1 is DFQATT, CDR2 SNEGSKA (reference sequence). This CDR3 is CSARDWASRTYEQYF. CDR3 nucleotides: TGCAGTGCTAGGGACTGGGCTAGCAGGACCTACGAGCAGTACTTC.

This clonotype has more than one count but fewer than ten. This chain connects TRBV27 to TRBJ2-5, with 10 bases fitting TRBD2. After removal of 5 bases from V and 6 bases from J, the junction contained 3 bases not matched to a gene. The CDR3 sequence is 13 residues long. CDR1 and CDR2 (germline): MNHEY, SMNVEV (reference sequence). For the CDR3, the DNA is TGTGCCAGCAGTCCGGGACTAGCGAAGACCCAGTACTTC. Amino acid sequence: CASSPGLAKTQYF.